A selection of T cell receptor beta chains follows, all from one sample in a study of CD8 T cells in Susac syndrome. MiXCR, run by TCRdb on the immunoSEQ multiplex PCR reads, gives a single entry per CDR3 protein. In the table there are about 150,000 distinct CDR3 sequences, 85% to 95% of which are singletons. The sequenced sample consisted of CD8+ T cells from PBMCs. The receptors shown here come from a human donor with multiple sclerosis. Each CDR3 is given with its conserved first and last residue. A D gene is named only where the DNA matches it firmly. Expanded clones get a size class; other rows say once, few or many, or leave the size out.

d_call: NA
clone_size: NA
v_call: TRBV5-1
j_call: TRBJ1-2
cdr3_aa: CASSSRGDGYTF
cdr3_nt: TGCGCCAGCAGCTCCAGAGGGGATGGCTACACCTTC

d_call: NA
clone_size: NA
v_call: TRBV2
j_call: TRBJ2-7
cdr3_aa: CASSLQGWGEQYF
cdr3_nt: TGTGCCAGCAGTCTACAGGGATGGGGCGAGCAGTACTTC

d_call: NA
clone_size: NA
v_call: TRBV7-3
j_call: TRBJ2-7
cdr3_aa: CASSPSGGRYEQYF
cdr3_nt: TGTGCCAGCAGCCCTTCTGGGGGCCGCTACGAGCAGTACTTC

d_call: NA
clone_size: NA
v_call: TRBV28
j_call: TRBJ1-6
cdr3_aa: CASSVQPDNSPLHF
cdr3_nt: TGTGCCAGCAGCGTACAGCCAGATAATTCACCCCTCCACTTT

d_call: NA
clone_size: NA
v_call: TRBV9
j_call: TRBJ2-5
cdr3_aa: CASSPERGRETQYF
cdr3_nt: TGTGCCAGCAGCCCCGAAAGGGGCAGGGAGACCCAGTACTTC

d_call: NA
clone_size: NA
v_call: TRBV30
j_call: TRBJ1-1
cdr3_aa: CAWSVQWGRENTEAFF
cdr3_nt: TGTGCCTGGAGTGTACAGTGGGGGAGGGAAAACACTGAAGCTTTCTTT

d_call: NA
clone_size: NA
v_call: TRBV2
j_call: TRBJ1-1
cdr3_aa: CASSERSLNTEAFF
cdr3_nt: TGTGCCAGCAGTGAGAGGTCCTTGAACACTGAAGCTTTCTTT

d_call: TRBD1
clone_size: NA
v_call: TRBV27
j_call: TRBJ1-2
cdr3_aa: CASSSRDRVYYGYTF
cdr3_nt: TGTGCCAGCAGTTCCCGGGACAGAGTCTACTATGGCTACACCTTC

d_call: NA
clone_size: once
v_call: TRBV5-1
j_call: TRBJ1-2
cdr3_aa: CASSLAAVEGRRGYTF
cdr3_nt: TGCGCCAGCAGCTTGGCAGCCGTGGAGGGGCGCAGAGGCTACACCTTC

d_call: TRBD1
clone_size: once
v_call: TRBV19
j_call: TRBJ1-2
cdr3_aa: CASTSGGGGYTF
cdr3_nt: TGTGCCAGTACCTCAGGGGGCGGTGGCTACACCTTC

d_call: NA
clone_size: few
v_call: TRBV13
j_call: TRBJ1-1
cdr3_aa: CASSLGMNTEAFF
cdr3_nt: TGTGCCAGCAGCTTAGGTATGAACACTGAAGCTTTCTTT

d_call: TRBD2
clone_size: NA
v_call: TRBV28
j_call: TRBJ2-3
cdr3_aa: CASSLVSIAGGSDTQYF
cdr3_nt: TGTGCCAGCAGTTTAGTATCCATAGCGGGGGGGTCAGATACGCAGTATTTT

d_call: NA
clone_size: NA
v_call: TRBV3-1
j_call: TRBJ2-7
cdr3_aa: CASSQGDWRSGEQYF
cdr3_nt: TGTGCCAGCAGCCAAGGGGATTGGAGGTCGGGCGAGCAGTACTTC

d_call: TRBD2
clone_size: NA
v_call: TRBV19
j_call: TRBJ2-3
cdr3_aa: CASSELADSTDTQYF
cdr3_nt: TGTGCCAGTAGCGAACTAGCGGATAGCACAGATACGCAGTATTTT

d_call: NA
clone_size: NA
v_call: TRBV5-1
j_call: TRBJ1-5
cdr3_aa: CASSSSGGNQPQHF
cdr3_nt: TGCGCCAGCAGCTCGTCGGGGGGCAATCAGCCCCAGCATTTT

d_call: TRBD1
clone_size: NA
v_call: TRBV2
j_call: TRBJ1-1
cdr3_aa: CASSGDREMNTEAFF
cdr3_nt: TGTGCCAGCAGCGGTGACAGGGAAATGAACACTGAAGCTTTCTTT

d_call: NA
clone_size: NA
v_call: TRBV6-2/TRBV6-3
j_call: TRBJ1-2
cdr3_aa: CASSGGRSHGYTF
cdr3_nt: TGTGCCAGCAGTGGGGGGCGCAGTCATGGCTACACCTTC

d_call: NA
clone_size: NA
v_call: TRBV29-1
j_call: TRBJ1-2
cdr3_aa: CSVEGTGRSNYGYTF
cdr3_nt: TGCAGCGTTGAAGGGACGGGACGGAGTAACTATGGCTACACCTTC

d_call: TRBD2
clone_size: NA
v_call: TRBV27
j_call: TRBJ2-1
cdr3_aa: CASSPLGLAGGRDEQFF
cdr3_nt: TGTGCCAGCAGTCCCCTTGGACTAGCGGGGGGAAGAGATGAGCAGTTCTTC

d_call: NA
clone_size: NA
v_call: TRBV7-9
j_call: TRBJ2-5
cdr3_aa: CASSLVASDAYQETQYF
cdr3_nt: TGTGCCAGCAGCTTAGTCGCTAGCGACGCGTACCAAGAGACCCAGTACTTC

d_call: NA
clone_size: NA
v_call: TRBV20-1
j_call: TRBJ1-5
cdr3_aa: CSASSRVGKRYQPQHF
cdr3_nt: TGCAGTGCTAGCTCAAGGGTGGGTAAGAGATATCAGCCCCAGCATTTT

d_call: TRBD2
clone_size: NA
v_call: TRBV9
j_call: TRBJ2-3
cdr3_aa: CASSLSGGATDTQYF
cdr3_nt: TGTGCCAGCAGCTTAAGCGGGGGGGCTACAGATACGCAGTATTTT

d_call: NA
clone_size: NA
v_call: TRBV7-2
j_call: TRBJ1-1
cdr3_aa: CASSLPGKKMNTEAFF
cdr3_nt: TGTGCCAGCAGCTTGCCGGGCAAAAAAATGAACACTGAAGCTTTCTTT